This T cell receptor (beta chain) originates from a study of blood T cell repertoires in COVID-19. In the source study's methods: Estimation of nucleated cell counts relied on the amplification of reference gene primers. The assay was immunoSEQ multiplex PCR, and TCRdb's table has in-frame clones only and misses some. The V and J calls and the clone size are those of that table, but D and trimming were determined from the DNA. This sample yields roughly 49,000 clones, of which about 92% are seen a single time; 1% belongs to the top ten. In germline, CDR1 is WSHSY, CDR2 SAAADI. This CDR3 contains 15 residues. The V and J ends lost 6 bases and 1 base, in that order; junction bases with no gene match: 4. This clone was found a few times.

The TCR sequence derives from a man in his sixties with COVID-19, enrolled during active disease. The sequencing sample was made of peripheral blood. J is TRBJ2-1 and V is TRBV10-2, with 9 nucleotides matching TRBD2. CDR3 in DNA: TGCGCCAGCAGGATAGCGGGAGCGTCCTACAATGAGCAGTTCTTC. It codes for CASRIAGASYNEQFF.